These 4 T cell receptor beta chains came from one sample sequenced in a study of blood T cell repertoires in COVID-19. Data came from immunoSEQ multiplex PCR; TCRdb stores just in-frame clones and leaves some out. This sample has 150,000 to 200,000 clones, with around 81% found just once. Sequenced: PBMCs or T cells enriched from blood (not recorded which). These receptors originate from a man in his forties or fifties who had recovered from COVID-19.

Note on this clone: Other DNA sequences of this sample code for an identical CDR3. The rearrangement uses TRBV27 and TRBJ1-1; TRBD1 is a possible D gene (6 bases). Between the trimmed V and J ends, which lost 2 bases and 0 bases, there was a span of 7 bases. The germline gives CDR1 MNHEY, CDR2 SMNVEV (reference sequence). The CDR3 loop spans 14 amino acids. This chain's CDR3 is CASSLTGLNTEAFF. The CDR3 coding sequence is TGTGCCAGCAGTTTAACAGGGCTGAACACTGAAGCTTTCTTT.

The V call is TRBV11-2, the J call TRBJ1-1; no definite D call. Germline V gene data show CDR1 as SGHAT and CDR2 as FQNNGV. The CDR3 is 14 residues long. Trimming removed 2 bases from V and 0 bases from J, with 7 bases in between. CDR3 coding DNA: TGTGCCAGCAGCTTAAGCTCGATGAACACTGAAGCTTTCTTT. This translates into CASSLSSMNTEAFF.

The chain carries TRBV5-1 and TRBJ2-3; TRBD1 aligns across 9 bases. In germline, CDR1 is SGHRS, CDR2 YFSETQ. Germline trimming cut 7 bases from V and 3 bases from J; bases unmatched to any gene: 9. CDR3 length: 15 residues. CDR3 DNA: TGCGCCAGCGCCGAGGGGACAGGGATGACAGATACGCAGTATTTT. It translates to CASAEGTGMTDTQYF.

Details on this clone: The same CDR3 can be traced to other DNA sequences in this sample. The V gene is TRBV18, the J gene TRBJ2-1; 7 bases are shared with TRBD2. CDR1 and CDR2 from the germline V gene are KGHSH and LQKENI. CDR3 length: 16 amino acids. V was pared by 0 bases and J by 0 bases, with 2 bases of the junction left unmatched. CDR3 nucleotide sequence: TGTGCCAGCTCACCACCCGGCGGGAGCTCCTACAATGAGCAGTTCTTC. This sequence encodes CASSPPGGSSYNEQFF.